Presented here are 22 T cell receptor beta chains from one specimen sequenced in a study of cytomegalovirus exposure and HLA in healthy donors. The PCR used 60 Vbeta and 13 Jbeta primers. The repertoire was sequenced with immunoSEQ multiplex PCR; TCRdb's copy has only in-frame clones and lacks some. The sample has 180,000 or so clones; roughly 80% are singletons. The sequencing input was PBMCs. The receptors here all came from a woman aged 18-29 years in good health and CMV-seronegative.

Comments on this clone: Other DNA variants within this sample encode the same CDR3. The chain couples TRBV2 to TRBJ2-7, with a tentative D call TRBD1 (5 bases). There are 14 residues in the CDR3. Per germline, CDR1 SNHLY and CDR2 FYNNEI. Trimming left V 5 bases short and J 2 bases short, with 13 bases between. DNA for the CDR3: TGTGCCAGCAGTTTAGCAGGGCTAACCTACGAGCAGTACTTC. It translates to CASSLAGLTYEQYF.

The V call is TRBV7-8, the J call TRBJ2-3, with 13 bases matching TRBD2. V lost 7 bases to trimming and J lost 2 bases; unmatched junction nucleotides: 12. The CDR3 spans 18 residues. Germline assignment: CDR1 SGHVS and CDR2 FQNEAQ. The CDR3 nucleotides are TGTGCCAGCAACCTCTTTTCGGGGACTAGCGGGGTCACAGATACGCAGTATTTT. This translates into CASNLFSGTSGVTDTQYF.

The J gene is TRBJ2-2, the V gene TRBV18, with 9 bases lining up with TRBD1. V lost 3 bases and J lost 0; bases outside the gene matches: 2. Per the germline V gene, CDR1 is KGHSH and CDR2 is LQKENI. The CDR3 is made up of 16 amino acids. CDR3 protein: CASSPRDRANTGELFF. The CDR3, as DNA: TGTGCCAGCTCACCTAGGGACAGGGCGAACACCGGGGAGCTGTTTTTT.

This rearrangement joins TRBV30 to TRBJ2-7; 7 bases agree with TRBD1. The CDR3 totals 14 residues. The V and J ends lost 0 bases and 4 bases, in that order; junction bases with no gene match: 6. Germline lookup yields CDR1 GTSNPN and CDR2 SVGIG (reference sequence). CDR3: CAWSVKGGTYEQYF. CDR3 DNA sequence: TGTGCCTGGAGTGTAAAAGGGGGCACGTACGAGCAGTACTTC.

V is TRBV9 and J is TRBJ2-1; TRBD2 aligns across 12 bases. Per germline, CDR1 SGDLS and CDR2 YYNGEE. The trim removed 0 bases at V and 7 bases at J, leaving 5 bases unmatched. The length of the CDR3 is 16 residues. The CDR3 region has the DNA TGTGCCAGCAGCGTAGCCGGGACTAGCGGGCTGAATGAGCAGTTCTTC. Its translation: CASSVAGTSGLNEQFF.

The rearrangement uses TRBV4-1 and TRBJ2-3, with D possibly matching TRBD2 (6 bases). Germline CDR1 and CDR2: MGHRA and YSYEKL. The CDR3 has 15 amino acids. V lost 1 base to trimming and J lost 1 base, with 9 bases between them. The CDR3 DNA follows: TGCGCCAGCAGCCAAGTGTTAGCGGGCACAGATACGCAGTATTTT. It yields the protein CASSQVLAGTDTQYF.

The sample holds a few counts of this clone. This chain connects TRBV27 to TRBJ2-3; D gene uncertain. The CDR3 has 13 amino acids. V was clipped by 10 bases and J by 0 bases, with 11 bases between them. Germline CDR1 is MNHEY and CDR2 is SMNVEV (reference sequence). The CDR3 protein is CAILPSSTDTQYF. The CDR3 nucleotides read TGTGCCATCCTACCTTCTAGCACAGATACGCAGTATTTT.

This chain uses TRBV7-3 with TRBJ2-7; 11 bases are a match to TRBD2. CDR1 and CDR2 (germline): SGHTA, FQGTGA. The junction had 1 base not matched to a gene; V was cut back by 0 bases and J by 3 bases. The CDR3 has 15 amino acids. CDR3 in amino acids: CASSLTGTSGYEQYF. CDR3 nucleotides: TGTGCCAGCAGCTTAACTGGGACTAGCGGCTACGAGCAGTACTTC.

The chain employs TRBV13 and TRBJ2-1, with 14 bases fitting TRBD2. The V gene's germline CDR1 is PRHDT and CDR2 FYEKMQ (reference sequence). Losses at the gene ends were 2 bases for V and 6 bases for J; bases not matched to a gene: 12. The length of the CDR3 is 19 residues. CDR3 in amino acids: CASSLRRLAGGLFGNEQFF. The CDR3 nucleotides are TGTGCCAGCAGCTTACGCCGACTAGCGGGAGGGCTATTCGGCAATGAGCAGTTCTTC. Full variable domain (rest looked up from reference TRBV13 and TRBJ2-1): AAGVIQSPRHLIKEKRETATLKCYPIPRHDTVYWYQQGPGQDPQFLISFYEKMQSDKGSIPDRFSAQQFSDYHSELNMSSLELGDSALYFCASSLRRLAGGLFGNEQFFGPGTRLTVL.

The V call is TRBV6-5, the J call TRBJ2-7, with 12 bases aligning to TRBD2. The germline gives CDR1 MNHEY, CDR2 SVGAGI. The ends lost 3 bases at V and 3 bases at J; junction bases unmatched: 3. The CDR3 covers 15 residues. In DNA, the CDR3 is TGTGCCAGCAGTTATGTGACTAGCGGGAGCTACGAGCAGTACTTC. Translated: CASSYVTSGSYEQYF.

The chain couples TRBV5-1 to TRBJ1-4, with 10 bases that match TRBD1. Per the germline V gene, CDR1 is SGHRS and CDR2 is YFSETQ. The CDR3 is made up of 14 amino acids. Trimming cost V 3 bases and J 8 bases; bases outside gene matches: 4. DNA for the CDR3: TGCGCCAGCAGCTCGGGACAGGGGAGGGAAAAACTGTTTTTT. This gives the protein CASSSGQGREKLFF. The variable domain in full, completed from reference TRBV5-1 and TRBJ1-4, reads KAGVTQTPRYLIKTRGQQVTLSCSPISGHRSVSWYQQTPGQGLQFLFEYFSETQRNKGNFPGRFSGRQFSNSRSEMNVSTLELGDSALYLCASSSGQGREKLFFGSGTQLSVL.

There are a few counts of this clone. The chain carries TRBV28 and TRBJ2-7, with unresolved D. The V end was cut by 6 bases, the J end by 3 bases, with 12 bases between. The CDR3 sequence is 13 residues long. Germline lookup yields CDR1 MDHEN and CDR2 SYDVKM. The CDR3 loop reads CASSLKHYYEQYF. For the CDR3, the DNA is TGTGCCAGCAGCCTTAAGCACTACTACGAGCAGTACTTC.

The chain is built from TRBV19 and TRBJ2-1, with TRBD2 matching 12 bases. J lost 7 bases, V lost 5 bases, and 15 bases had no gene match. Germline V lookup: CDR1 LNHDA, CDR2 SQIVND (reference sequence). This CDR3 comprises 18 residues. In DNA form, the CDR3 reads TGTGCCAGTAGTCCGCTAGCGGGAGGGGTCCTTAACCCAAATGAGCAGTTCTTC. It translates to CASSPLAGGVLNPNEQFF.

The CDR3 here is CASSLSGERDTQYF. CDR3 in DNA: TGTGCCAGCAGCTTAAGCGGGGAAAGGGATACGCAGTATTTT. The chain couples TRBV11-3 to TRBJ2-3, with TRBD2 identical over 7 bases. This CDR3 has 14 amino acids. J gave up 6 bases and V 2 bases, and 5 bases lay outside the gene matches. Germline lookup yields CDR1 SGHNT and CDR2 YENEEA.

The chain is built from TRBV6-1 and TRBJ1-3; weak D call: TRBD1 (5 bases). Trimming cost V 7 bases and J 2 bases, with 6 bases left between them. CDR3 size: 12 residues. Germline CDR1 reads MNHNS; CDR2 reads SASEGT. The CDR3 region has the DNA TGTGCCAGCACCAGGGCTGGAAACACCATATATTTT. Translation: CASTRAGNTIYF.

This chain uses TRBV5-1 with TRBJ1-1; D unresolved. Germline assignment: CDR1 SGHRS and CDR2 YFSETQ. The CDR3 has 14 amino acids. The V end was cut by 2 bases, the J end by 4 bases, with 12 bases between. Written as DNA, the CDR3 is TGCGCCAGCAGCTTCGGGGAAGGAGGCACTGAAGCTTTCTTT. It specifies CASSFGEGGTEAFF.

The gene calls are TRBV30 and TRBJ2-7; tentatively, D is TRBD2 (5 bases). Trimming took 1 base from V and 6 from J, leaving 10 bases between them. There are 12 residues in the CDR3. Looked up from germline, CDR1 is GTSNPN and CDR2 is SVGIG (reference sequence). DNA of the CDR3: TGTGCCTGGAGTGCGCTCCGGGGCGAGCAGTACTTC. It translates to CAWSALRGEQYF.

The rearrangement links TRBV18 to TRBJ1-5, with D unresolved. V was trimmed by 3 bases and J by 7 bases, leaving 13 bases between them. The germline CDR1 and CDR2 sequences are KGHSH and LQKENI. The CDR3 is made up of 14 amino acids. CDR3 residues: CASSPGGEGQPQHF. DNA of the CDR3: TGTGCCAGCTCACCGGGCGGAGAGGGACAGCCCCAGCATTTT.

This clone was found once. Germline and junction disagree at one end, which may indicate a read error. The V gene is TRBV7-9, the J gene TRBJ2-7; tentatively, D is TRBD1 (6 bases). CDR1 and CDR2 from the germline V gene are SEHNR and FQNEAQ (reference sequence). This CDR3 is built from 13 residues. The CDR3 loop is CASSPPGAQEPDF. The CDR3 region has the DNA TGTGCCAGCAGCCCACCAGGGGCGCAGGAGCCGGACTTC.

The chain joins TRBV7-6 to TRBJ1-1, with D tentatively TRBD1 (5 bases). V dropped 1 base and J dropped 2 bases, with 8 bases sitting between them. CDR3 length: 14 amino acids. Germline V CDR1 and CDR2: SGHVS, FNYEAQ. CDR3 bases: TGTGCCAGCAGCTTAGGACAGAGAAACACTGAAGCTTTCTTT. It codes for CASSLGQRNTEAFF.

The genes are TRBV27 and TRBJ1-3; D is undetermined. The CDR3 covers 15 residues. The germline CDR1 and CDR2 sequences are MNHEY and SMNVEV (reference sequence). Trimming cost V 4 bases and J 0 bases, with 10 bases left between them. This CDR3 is CASSSRVPSGNTIYF. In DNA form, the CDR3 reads TGTGCCAGCAGTTCGAGGGTTCCCTCTGGAAACACCATATATTTT.

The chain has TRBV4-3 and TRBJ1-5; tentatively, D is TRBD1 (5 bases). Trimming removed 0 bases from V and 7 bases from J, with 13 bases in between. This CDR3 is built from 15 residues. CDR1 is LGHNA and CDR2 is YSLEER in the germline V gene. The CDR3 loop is CASSQDAGPVQPQHF. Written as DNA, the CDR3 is TGCGCCAGCAGCCAAGATGCAGGGCCGGTACAGCCCCAGCATTTT.